This TCR beta chain derives from a study of OX40 agonist ivuxolimab in advanced cancers. Study context: The study enrolled dose-escalation patients with hepatocellular carcinoma, melanoma, renal cell or head and neck cancer. Subjects had a mean age of about 65 years, with a range of roughly 20 to 79; approximately 83% were male.

General study results and limits: More expanded clones were found, on average, in CD8+ than in CD4+ T cells. Antigens targeted by the expanded peripheral T cells were not determined.

This CDR3 contains 13 residues. The germline gives CDR1 SGHDN, CDR2 FVKESK. The V end lost 7 bases, the J end lost 0 bases, and 7 bases lay between the germline ends. The method was immunoSEQ multiplex PCR; TCRdb's version includes in-frame clones alone and lacks a portion of them. The sample shows nearly 85,000 clones, 70% to 90% of them seen only once. Remarks on this clone: Its target is unknown.

This clonotype originated in an adult with an advanced solid tumor such as melanoma, head and neck, liver or kidney cancer. The gene calls are TRBV14 and TRBJ2-1; D unclear. Sequencing used CD4+ or CD8+ T cells sorted from blood, obtained in a trial of the OX40 agonist ivuxolimab. CDR3 in DNA: TGTGCCAGCAAGCTTGGCTCCTACAATGAGCAGTTCTTC. Its protein product is CASKLGSYNEQFF.